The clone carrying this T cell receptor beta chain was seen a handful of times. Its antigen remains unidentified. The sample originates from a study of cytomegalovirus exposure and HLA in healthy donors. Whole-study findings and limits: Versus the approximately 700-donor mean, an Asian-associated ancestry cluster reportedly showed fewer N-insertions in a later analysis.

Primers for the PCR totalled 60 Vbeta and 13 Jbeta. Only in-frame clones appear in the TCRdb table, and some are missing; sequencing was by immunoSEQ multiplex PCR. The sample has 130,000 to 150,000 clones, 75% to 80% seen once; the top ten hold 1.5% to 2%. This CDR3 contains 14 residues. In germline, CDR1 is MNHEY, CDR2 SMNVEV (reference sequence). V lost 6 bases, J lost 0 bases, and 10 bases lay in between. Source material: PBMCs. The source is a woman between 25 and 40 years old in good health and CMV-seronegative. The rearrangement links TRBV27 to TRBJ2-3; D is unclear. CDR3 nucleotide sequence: TGTGCCAGCAGCAACTTGAAGAGCACAGATACGCAGTATTTT. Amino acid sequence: CASSNLKSTDTQYF.